The 14 T cell receptor beta chains below all came from one sample that was sequenced in a study of cytotoxic CD8 clonotypes in ibrutinib-treated CLL (dated by TCRdb to about 2021). Read against the paper, the sample's time point label means: roughly 25 months on ibrutinib. The library was prepared using the immunoSEQ multiplex PCR assay. Drawn from immuneACCESS, this table holds only the in-frame rearrangements with V and J called that TCRdb kept. Clones are partly lost; checked studies trace under half to an unresolved V gene and leave the rest unexplained. The sample yields 150,000 to 250,000 clones; roughly 72% were counted once. Clones ranked in the top ten supply around 15% of the sample. Material: PBMCs, obtained after 24 months of ibrutinib treatment. These TCRs come from a human donor with chronic lymphocytic leukemia.

This clone was recorded once. The chain couples TRBV7-3 to TRBJ2-1; TRBD2 aligns across 10 bases. The germline V gene encodes CDR1 SGHTA and CDR2 FQGTGA. The CDR3 loop spans 16 amino acids. V trimming: 1 base; J trimming: 6 bases; junction bases outside the gene matches: 6. The CDR3 DNA is TGTGCCAGCAGCTTAAGGGCTAGCGGGAGTGGCAATGAGCAGTTCTTC. The encoded protein is CASSLRASGSGNEQFF. The full variable domain, with the rest looked up from reference TRBV7-3 and TRBJ2-1, is GAGVSQTPSNKVTEKGKYVELRCDPISGHTALYWYRQSLGQGPEFLIYFQGTGAADDSGLPNDRFFAVRPEGSVSTLKIQRTERGDSAVYLCASSLRASGSGNEQFFGPGTRLTVL.

This clone was seen a single time. This chain connects TRBV5-1 to TRBJ2-3, with TRBD2 matching over 10 bases. Germline V gene lookup returns CDR1 SGHRS and CDR2 YFSETQ. V was clipped by 4 bases and J by 7 bases; unmatched bases: 12. There are 16 residues in the CDR3. The CDR3 DNA reads as TGCGCCAGCAGCCTCTGGACTAGCGGAGGGGGGAATACGCAGTATTTT. It translates to CASSLWTSGGGNTQYF.

The V call is TRBV7-6, the J call TRBJ2-2; the D gene is possibly TRBD2 (6 bases). This CDR3 is built from 16 residues. Trimming shortened V by 5 bases and J by 2 bases, and 15 bases separated the two germline ends. Germline loops: CDR1 SGHVS, CDR2 FNYEAQ. The CDR3 DNA reads as TGTGCCAGCAGCCTAATGTCCGGGGGTAACACCGGGGAGCTGTTTTTT. Its translation is CASSLMSGGNTGELFF.

The chain has TRBV30 and TRBJ2-2; no firm D call. The V and J ends lost 4 bases and 5 bases respectively, with 8 bases between them. Germline V gene sequence: CDR1 GTSNPN, CDR2 SVGIG (reference sequence). The length of the CDR3 is 12 residues. The CDR3 loop is CAWKAETGELFF. The CDR3 nucleotides read TGTGCCTGGAAGGCCGAAACCGGGGAGCTGTTTTTT.

In its sample, this clone was seen a few times. The chain links TRBV2 to TRBJ2-7; possible D gene TRBD2, 6 bases. The CDR3 spans 13 residues. Per germline, CDR1 SNHLY and CDR2 FYNNEI. V lost 5 bases, J lost 1 base, and 9 bases lay in between. CDR3 residues: CASSPSVSYEQYF. CDR3 bases: TGTGCCAGCAGTCCTAGCGTTTCCTACGAGCAGTACTTC.

The rearrangement uses TRBV2 and TRBJ2-7; the match to TRBD2 covers 8 bases. After removal of 6 bases from V and 4 bases from J, the junction contained 8 bases not matched to a gene. This CDR3 region has 14 residues. Germline V gives CDR1 SNHLY, CDR2 FYNNEI. CDR3 sequence: CASRVTSGTYEQYF. In DNA form, the CDR3 reads TGTGCCAGCAGGGTCACTAGCGGAACTTACGAGCAGTACTTC.

The genes are TRBV27 and TRBJ1-3; D might be TRBD1 (6 bases). The CDR3 totals 16 residues. Trimming pared 5 bases from V and 0 bases from J, leaving 14 bases between. From germline, CDR1 is MNHEY and CDR2 SMNVEV (reference sequence). The CDR3 here is CASSLDGQISGNTIYF. The CDR3 bases are TGTGCCAGCAGTCTGGACGGACAGATCTCTGGAAACACCATATATTTT.

This chain uses TRBV5-4 with TRBJ1-1, with 8 bases aligning to TRBD1. This CDR3 comprises 14 residues. The trim removed 4 bases at V and 3 bases at J, leaving 5 bases unmatched. CDR1 is SGHNT, CDR2 YYREEE, per germline (reference sequence). CDR3 sequence: CASSGRQGYTEAFF. The CDR3 nucleotides are TGTGCCAGCAGCGGGAGACAGGGGTACACTGAAGCTTTCTTT. Combining the CDR3 with reference TRBV5-4 and TRBJ1-1 gives the whole variable domain ETGVTQSPTHLIKTRGQQVTLRCSSQSGHNTVSWYQQALGQGPQFIFQYYREEENGRGNFPPRFSGLQFPNYSSELNVNALELDDSALYLCASSGRQGYTEAFFGQGTRLTVV.

This chain uses TRBV5-1 with TRBJ2-7; D unclear. With 4 bases removed from V and 4 bases from J, the gap between germline ends came to 12 bases. Germline values: CDR1 SGHRS, CDR2 YFSETQ. The CDR3 is 13 residues long. CDR3 region: CASSIGPGYEQYF. DNA for the CDR3: TGCGCCAGCAGCATCGGGCCGGGTTACGAGCAGTACTTC.

This clone was observed a handful of times. V is TRBV7-2 and J is TRBJ1-4; D not resolved. The CDR3 is 14 residues long. CDR1 and CDR2 (germline): SGHTA, FQGNSA. V lost 5 bases to trimming and J lost 5 bases, with 12 bases between them. The CDR3 DNA reads as TGTGCCAGCAGCCTAGACAATCCCAATGAAAAACTGTTTTTT. This encodes CASSLDNPNEKLFF.

The gene calls are TRBV6-6 and TRBJ1-2; 7 nucleotides line up with TRBD1. V shed 4 bases and J 0 bases; nucleotides not matched to a gene: 5. The CDR3 runs 15 residues. CDR1 is MNHNY, CDR2 SVGAGI, per germline (reference sequence). CDR3 protein: CASSSAGGSNYGYTF. The CDR3 DNA sequence: TGTGCCAGCAGTTCCGCAGGGGGATCTAACTATGGCTACACCTTC.

The chain links TRBV10-3 to TRBJ1-3; TRBD1 is a possible D gene (6 bases). CDR3 size: 14 residues. CDR1 and CDR2 (germline): ENHRY, SYGVKD. V shed 10 bases and J shed 8 bases, with 21 bases lying between them. The CDR3 DNA follows: TGTGCCAGCGCAGGGACAAGGGGGATTGACACCATATATTTT. Its protein is CASAGTRGIDTIYF.

V and J are TRBV2 and TRBJ1-2, with D maybe TRBD1 (5 bases). The CDR3 totals 12 residues. Trimming removed 8 bases at V and 4 bases at J, with 11 bases between. Per the germline V gene, CDR1 is SNHLY and CDR2 is FYNNEI. The CDR3 nucleotides read TGTGCCAGCGCCCGGACAACCTATGGCTACACCTTC. Amino acid sequence: CASARTTYGYTF.

This sequence joins TRBV5-6 and TRBJ2-7, with D uncertain. Trimming took off 4 bases at V and 4 bases at J, with 9 bases between the two ends. Germline V lookup: CDR1 SGHDT, CDR2 YYEEEE. This CDR3 comprises 12 residues. CDR3 amino acids: CASSRTLYEQYF. The CDR3, as DNA: TGTGCCAGCAGCCGAACCTTATACGAGCAGTACTTC.